This TCR beta chain was documented in a study of early T cells in non-severe SARS-CoV-2 infection. Study-wide background: The authors sequenced bulk RNA from unsorted whole blood, leaving chains unpaired. Whole-study findings and limits: Reliance on VDJdb matching favored anti-spike CD8 responses; private and CD4 specificities were missed.

Concerning this clonotype itself: Its antigen remains unidentified.

Attachment of unique molecular identifiers was made to individual cDNA molecules. TCRdb analysed the 5' RACE reads with MiXCR anew, one entry per CDR3 protein. This sample yields 26,000 or so distinct CDR3 sequences, of which approximately 4.1% are seen a single time; more than 5% belongs to the top ten. This CDR3 spans 17 amino acids. V shed 2 bases, J shed 4 bases, and the junction held 10 bases outside the gene matches. Per germline, CDR1 SGHTA and CDR2 FQGNSA. The TCR was taken from an adult who was a healthcare worker with PCR-confirmed SARS-CoV-2 infection or an uninfected control (not recorded which). The rearrangement uses TRBV7-2 and TRBJ2-3, with 9 bases lining up with TRBD2. The sample taken for sequencing was whole blood. CDR3 protein: CASSLNRLAGLPDTQYF. The DNA of the CDR3 is TGTGCCAGCAGCTTAAATAGGCTAGCGGGATTGCCAGATACGCAGTATTTT.